This T cell receptor beta chain stems from a study of T cells in tuberculosis. The study, taken as a whole, reports: T cells binding CD1B-GMM tetramer weakly possibly escaped the sort.

The CDR3 contains 19 residues. CDR1 and CDR2 (germline): LGHNA, YNFKEQ. V was pared by 4 bases and J by 0 bases, with 9 bases of the junction left unmatched. No alpha-beta pairing information exists for these sequences. Generated by immunoSEQ multiplex PCR, the TCRdb table keeps only in-frame clones and is missing some. The sample records approximately 60,000 clones, about four fifths being singletons. Sorting used thawed, overnight-rested PBMC stained with anti-CD3, a viability dye and GMM-loaded CD1B tetramer. The CD1B tetramers carried C32 glucose monomycolate purified from Rhodococcus equi. Before cryopreservation, the sorted PBMC lost their CD14-expressing monocytes.

This receptor was taken from an adult woman with latent tuberculosis. The specimen was CD1b-GMM tetramer-negative cells sorted from PBMCs. The V call is TRBV4-2, the J call TRBJ2-6; 10 bases are shared with TRBD1. Written as DNA, the CDR3 is TGTGCCAGCAGCCGAAGACTGGGACAGGGGACCTCTGGGGCCAACGTCCTGACTTTC. As protein: CASSRRLGQGTSGANVLTF.